These T cell receptor beta chains were read from a single sample in a study of identical twins. MiXCR, run by TCRdb on the 5' RACE reads, gives a single entry per CDR3 protein. The sample consists of 220,000 or so distinct CDR3 sequences, roughly 7% of them appearing once. These data also formed part of another study, on yellow fever vaccine responses in identical twins.

Sample: memory (CD45RO+) T cells sorted from blood. Source of these receptors: a woman younger than 30 in good health. CDR3s include the opening cysteine and the closing phenylalanine or tryptophan. The order of the fields is D gene, clone size, V gene, J gene, CDR3 DNA, CDR3 protein. The D gene is left open where the match is weak. Expanded clones are given a class, and other clones once, few, many or no size at all.

D gene: -; clone size: many; V gene: TRBV28; J gene: TRBJ1-2; CDR3 DNA: TGTGCCAGCAGCCTCGGATGGGGCACTAACTATGGCTACACCTTC; CDR3 protein: CASSLGWGTNYGYTF
D gene: TRBD2; clone size: -; V gene: TRBV11-2; J gene: TRBJ2-1; CDR3 DNA: TGTGCCAGCACTAATGGGCTAGCGGGAGCTAATGAGCAGTTCTTC; CDR3 protein: CASTNGLAGANEQFF
D gene: -; clone size: -; V gene: TRBV24-1; J gene: TRBJ1-5; CDR3 DNA: TGTGCCACCAGTGATTCGGCAGCCCAGGGGAATCAGCCCCAGCATTTT; CDR3 protein: CATSDSAAQGNQPQHF
D gene: TRBD1; clone size: many; V gene: TRBV20-1; J gene: TRBJ2-3; CDR3 DNA: TGCAGTGCTAAGGACAGGGCAGAGGTGGATACGCAGTATTTT; CDR3 protein: CSAKDRAEVDTQYF
D gene: TRBD1; clone size: -; V gene: TRBV12-3/TRBV12-4; J gene: TRBJ1-5; CDR3 DNA: TGTGCCAGCAGCTGGACAGGGGTCAATCAGCCCCAGCATTTT; CDR3 protein: CASSWTGVNQPQHF
D gene: TRBD2; clone size: many; V gene: TRBV9; J gene: TRBJ2-3; CDR3 DNA: TGTGCCAGCAGCGCCTGGCGGGGGGAGTACACAGATACGCAGTATTTT; CDR3 protein: CASSAWRGEYTDTQYF
D gene: -; clone size: many; V gene: TRBV5-1; J gene: TRBJ2-3; CDR3 DNA: TGCGCCAGCAGCTTGGGCCAAGGGGGTTGGGCAGATACGCAGTATTTT; CDR3 protein: CASSLGQGGWADTQYF
D gene: TRBD2; clone size: many; V gene: TRBV12-3/TRBV12-4; J gene: TRBJ2-1; CDR3 DNA: TGTGCCAGCAGTTCTAGCGGGGGGACATACAATGAGCAGTTCTTC; CDR3 protein: CASSSSGGTYNEQFF
D gene: TRBD1; clone size: many; V gene: TRBV12-3/TRBV12-4; J gene: TRBJ1-2; CDR3 DNA: TGTGCCAGCATCAGCGACAGGGGCCATGGCTACACCTTC; CDR3 protein: CASISDRGHGYTF
D gene: -; clone size: -; V gene: TRBV6-4; J gene: TRBJ2-3; CDR3 DNA: TGTGCCAGCAGCGCCGGACAAGACAGCACAGATACGCAGTATTTT; CDR3 protein: CASSAGQDSTDTQYF
D gene: -; clone size: many; V gene: TRBV20-1; J gene: TRBJ2-1; CDR3 DNA: TGCAGTGCTAGAGGTGGGCAGGGCGACTCCTACAATGAGCAGTTCTTC; CDR3 protein: CSARGGQGDSYNEQFF
D gene: TRBD1; clone size: few; V gene: TRBV6-1; J gene: TRBJ2-7; CDR3 DNA: TGTGCCAGCAGTAGACCTGGGACAGGGAAATACGAGCAGTACTTC; CDR3 protein: CASSRPGTGKYEQYF
D gene: TRBD2; clone size: many; V gene: TRBV12-3/TRBV12-4; J gene: TRBJ2-1; CDR3 DNA: TGTGCCAGCAGAACTAGCGGTCCAAATAACAATGAGCAGTTCTTC; CDR3 protein: CASRTSGPNNNEQFF
D gene: -; clone size: few; V gene: TRBV10-2; J gene: TRBJ2-1; CDR3 DNA: TGCGCCAGCAATGGAGGGGCAGGTGAGCAGTTCTTC; CDR3 protein: CASNGGAGEQFF
D gene: TRBD2; clone size: many; V gene: TRBV9; J gene: TRBJ2-7; CDR3 DNA: TGTGCCATTGACACCCCTAGCGGGAGTTCCCGATTACGTAAGGAGCAGTACTTC; CDR3 protein: CAIDTPSGSSRLRKEQYF
D gene: TRBD2; clone size: -; V gene: TRBV20-1; J gene: TRBJ2-5; CDR3 DNA: TGCAGTGCTAGATGGCGGGAGGAGTTGGAGACCCAGTACTTC; CDR3 protein: CSARWREELETQYF
D gene: -; clone size: many; V gene: TRBV5-1; J gene: TRBJ2-3; CDR3 DNA: TGCGCCAGCAGCTTGGGTGGGGGGTCGACAGATACGCAGTATTTT; CDR3 protein: CASSLGGGSTDTQYF
D gene: -; clone size: many; V gene: TRBV13; J gene: TRBJ2-1; CDR3 DNA: TGTGCCAGCAGCAGCCGTGGGAAGTTTAGAGAGAAGCAGTTCTTC; CDR3 protein: CASSSRGKFREKQFF
D gene: TRBD1; clone size: -; V gene: TRBV24-1; J gene: TRBJ2-3; CDR3 DNA: TGTGCCACGTCGGGACAGTTCACAGATACGCAGTATTTT; CDR3 protein: CATSGQFTDTQYF
D gene: TRBD1; clone size: many; V gene: TRBV12-3/TRBV12-4; J gene: TRBJ1-4; CDR3 DNA: TGTGCCAGCATCAGGGACAGGGTTTCTGCTAATGAAAAACTGTTTTTT; CDR3 protein: CASIRDRVSANEKLFF
D gene: -; clone size: -; V gene: TRBV12-3/TRBV12-4; J gene: TRBJ2-7; CDR3 DNA: TGTGCCAGCAGTTTTACAGGCTACGAGCAGTACTTC; CDR3 protein: CASSFTGYEQYF
D gene: TRBD1; clone size: -; V gene: TRBV15; J gene: TRBJ2-7; CDR3 DNA: TGTGCCACCAGCAGAGATGGTCTTGGACAGGGGCGCTACGAGCAGTACTTC; CDR3 protein: CATSRDGLGQGRYEQYF
D gene: TRBD1; clone size: few; V gene: TRBV7-2; J gene: TRBJ2-5; CDR3 DNA: TGTGCCAGCAGCCAGGGACAGGGCGGACGAGAGACCCAGTACTTC; CDR3 protein: CASSQGQGGRETQYF
D gene: TRBD2; clone size: many; V gene: TRBV4-1; J gene: TRBJ2-7; CDR3 DNA: TGCGCCAGCAGCACCGGACTAGCGGCAGCCTACGAGCAGTACTTC; CDR3 protein: CASSTGLAAAYEQYF
D gene: -; clone size: few; V gene: TRBV10-3; J gene: TRBJ2-1; CDR3 DNA: TGTGCCATCATAGCGGAAAGAGGCGATGAGCAGTTCTTC; CDR3 protein: CAIIAERGDEQFF
D gene: -; clone size: -; V gene: TRBV29-1; J gene: TRBJ2-7; CDR3 DNA: TGCAGCGTTGAAGATAGGGGCAAACGGGCGGGGATCTACGAGCAGTACTTC; CDR3 protein: CSVEDRGKRAGIYEQYF
D gene: TRBD2; clone size: few; V gene: TRBV2; J gene: TRBJ2-7; CDR3 DNA: TGTGCCACGGGACTAGCCCAAAACGAGCAGTACTTC; CDR3 protein: CATGLAQNEQYF
D gene: TRBD1; clone size: few; V gene: TRBV2; J gene: TRBJ2-3; CDR3 DNA: TGTGCCAGCAGCCCGGACAGGGGGACAGATACGCAGTATTTT; CDR3 protein: CASSPDRGTDTQYF
D gene: -; clone size: -; V gene: TRBV28; J gene: TRBJ2-6; CDR3 DNA: TGTGCCAGCAGCTTCACACTATCTGGGGCCAACGTCCTGACTTTC; CDR3 protein: CASSFTLSGANVLTF
D gene: -; clone size: -; V gene: TRBV3-1; J gene: TRBJ2-7; CDR3 DNA: TGTGCCAGCAGCCAAGATGGGTTGCGGGACGATTCCTACGAGCAGTACTTC; CDR3 protein: CASSQDGLRDDSYEQYF
D gene: TRBD1; clone size: many; V gene: TRBV3-1; J gene: TRBJ2-2; CDR3 DNA: TGTGCCAGCAGACAACAGGGGGCCGGGGAGCTGTTTTTT; CDR3 protein: CASRQQGAGELFF
D gene: -; clone size: -; V gene: TRBV18; J gene: TRBJ1-2; CDR3 DNA: TGTGCCAGCTCACCACCGGACCGACGGGCCCAAAAAGCTAACTATGGCTACACCTTC; CDR3 protein: CASSPPDRRAQKANYGYTF
D gene: -; clone size: -; V gene: TRBV20-1; J gene: TRBJ1-1; CDR3 DNA: TGCAGTGCTAGTGTACTGAAGAACACTGAAGCTTTCTTT; CDR3 protein: CSASVLKNTEAFF
D gene: TRBD2; clone size: many; V gene: TRBV5-1; J gene: TRBJ2-1; CDR3 DNA: TGCGCCAGCAGCTTGGGGGATAGCGGGAGTTGGAATGAGCAGTTCTTC; CDR3 protein: CASSLGDSGSWNEQFF
D gene: TRBD1; clone size: -; V gene: TRBV12-3/TRBV12-4; J gene: TRBJ1-1; CDR3 DNA: TGTGCCAGCAGTCCGAGGACAGGGGTGAACACTGAAGCTTTCTTT; CDR3 protein: CASSPRTGVNTEAFF
D gene: -; clone size: few; V gene: TRBV27; J gene: TRBJ1-3; CDR3 DNA: TGTGCCAGCAGTTTTGCGGGTGGAAACACCATATATTTT; CDR3 protein: CASSFAGGNTIYF
D gene: -; clone size: -; V gene: TRBV6-5; J gene: TRBJ2-3; CDR3 DNA: TGTGCCAGCAGTTACCCCACTTCAGGGGTCAACTCACAAGATACGCAGTATTTT; CDR3 protein: CASSYPTSGVNSQDTQYF
D gene: TRBD1; clone size: few; V gene: TRBV10-3; J gene: TRBJ1-5; CDR3 DNA: TGTGCCATCCGGGACAGGGACAATCAGCCCCAGCATTTT; CDR3 protein: CAIRDRDNQPQHF
D gene: TRBD1; clone size: few; V gene: TRBV12-3/TRBV12-4; J gene: TRBJ2-1; CDR3 DNA: TGTGCCAGCGGGGGACAGGGGGCTCCCTACAATGAGCAGTTCTTC; CDR3 protein: CASGGQGAPYNEQFF
D gene: -; clone size: many; V gene: TRBV24-1; J gene: TRBJ1-4; CDR3 DNA: TGTGCCACCAGTGACAGCCCGGATGAAAAACTGTTTTTT; CDR3 protein: CATSDSPDEKLFF
D gene: -; clone size: -; V gene: TRBV10-1; J gene: TRBJ2-2; CDR3 DNA: TGCGCCAGCAGTGTAGACACCGGGGAGCTGTTTTTT; CDR3 protein: CASSVDTGELFF
D gene: -; clone size: many; V gene: TRBV20-1; J gene: TRBJ2-5; CDR3 DNA: TGCAGTGCGGCCCTTTCTCGGCCCCCAGAGACCCAGTACTTC; CDR3 protein: CSAALSRPPETQYF
D gene: -; clone size: -; V gene: TRBV6-5; J gene: TRBJ1-2; CDR3 DNA: TGTGCCAGCAGTTCCAGGGCGCGAGGGGGCTACACCTTC; CDR3 protein: CASSSRARGGYTF
D gene: TRBD1; clone size: few; V gene: TRBV28; J gene: TRBJ2-4; CDR3 DNA: TGTGCCAGCGGGTTGAGGGGGCTGCCCCAGTACTTC; CDR3 protein: CASGLRGLPQYF
D gene: -; clone size: many; V gene: TRBV5-1; J gene: TRBJ2-5; CDR3 DNA: TGCGCCAGCAGCTTCGGTGGGATAGAGACCCAGTACTTC; CDR3 protein: CASSFGGIETQYF
D gene: -; clone size: many; V gene: TRBV5-1; J gene: TRBJ1-1; CDR3 DNA: TGCGCCAGCAGCTTGGGACAGAGAGTTGAAGCTTTCTTT; CDR3 protein: CASSLGQRVEAFF
D gene: -; clone size: many; V gene: TRBV6-2/TRBV6-3; J gene: TRBJ2-1; CDR3 DNA: TGTGCCAGCAGTTACTCTTGGACGGTTTACAATGAGCAGTTCTTC; CDR3 protein: CASSYSWTVYNEQFF
D gene: -; clone size: many; V gene: TRBV3-1; J gene: TRBJ2-2; CDR3 DNA: TGTGCCAGCAGCCAACGAAGTGCCGGGGAGCTGTTTTTT; CDR3 protein: CASSQRSAGELFF
D gene: -; clone size: few; V gene: TRBV12-3/TRBV12-4; J gene: TRBJ2-7; CDR3 DNA: TGTGCCAGCAGTAGGAGGGCTTCCCAATACGAGCAGTACTTC; CDR3 protein: CASSRRASQYEQYF
D gene: TRBD1; clone size: many; V gene: TRBV10-3; J gene: TRBJ2-3; CDR3 DNA: TGTGCCATCAGTGAAGGACAGGGTGCAGATACGCAGTATTTT; CDR3 protein: CAISEGQGADTQYF
D gene: TRBD1; clone size: -; V gene: TRBV7-8; J gene: TRBJ1-2; CDR3 DNA: TGTGCCAGCAGCTTAGTGACAGGGGAGACAAACTATGGCTACACCTTC; CDR3 protein: CASSLVTGETNYGYTF
D gene: TRBD2; clone size: few; V gene: TRBV7-7; J gene: TRBJ2-7; CDR3 DNA: TGTGCCAGCAGCGCTGCTAGCGGGAGCTCCTACGAGCAGTACTTC; CDR3 protein: CASSAASGSSYEQYF
D gene: -; clone size: many; V gene: TRBV12-3/TRBV12-4; J gene: TRBJ2-7; CDR3 DNA: TGTGCCAGCAGTTGGCGGGGACTCTACGAGCAGTACTTC; CDR3 protein: CASSWRGLYEQYF
D gene: TRBD2; clone size: -; V gene: TRBV6-1; J gene: TRBJ2-5; CDR3 DNA: TGTGCCAGCGGACAGCGGGAGGGCCGAGAGACCCAGTACTTC; CDR3 protein: CASGQREGRETQYF
D gene: -; clone size: -; V gene: TRBV5-1; J gene: TRBJ2-3; CDR3 DNA: TGCGCCAGCAGCCGTCTATCGACAGGAAACACAGATACGCAGTATTTT; CDR3 protein: CASSRLSTGNTDTQYF
D gene: TRBD1; clone size: few; V gene: TRBV2; J gene: TRBJ2-3; CDR3 DNA: TGTGCCAGCAGTGAATCGGGGACAGGGCGAGATACGCAGTATTTT; CDR3 protein: CASSESGTGRDTQYF
D gene: -; clone size: -; V gene: TRBV19; J gene: TRBJ1-5; CDR3 DNA: TGTGCCAGTAAAGGACAAGGGGATAATCAGCCCCAGCATTTT; CDR3 protein: CASKGQGDNQPQHF
D gene: TRBD2; clone size: few; V gene: TRBV6-1; J gene: TRBJ2-2; CDR3 DNA: TGTGCCAGCAGTGCTAGCGGGAACACCGGGGAGCTGTTTTTT; CDR3 protein: CASSASGNTGELFF